These 7 T cell receptor beta chains were all obtained from the same sample, sequenced in a study of beta chain features in type 1 diabetes. The study reverse transcribed the entire isolated RNA, so it sequenced expressed TCRB transcripts. Some clones are missing from TCRdb's copy, which holds only in-frame ones; the method was immunoSEQ multiplex PCR. The table has 900,000 or so clones, 17% seen once. Input material: naive CD4+ T cells from blood. The source is a young woman in good health.

J is TRBJ2-1 and V is TRBV5-6, with a tentative D call TRBD1 (8 bases). The CDR3 runs to 19 residues. V lost 2 bases and J lost 2, with 23 bases in between. The V gene's germline CDR1 is SGHDT and CDR2 YYEEEE. CDR3 in amino acids: CASSFPGGAAGEPYNEQFF. The CDR3 coding sequence is TGTGCCAGCAGCTTCCCAGGGGGCGCGGCGGGAGAACCCTACAATGAGCAGTTCTTC.

This clone was found a few times. V and J are TRBV29-1 and TRBJ2-7, with D possibly TRBD1 on 5 matching bases. This CDR3 region has 12 residues. CDR1 SQVTM and CDR2 ANQGSEA come from the germline V gene. Trimming left V 4 bases short and J 2 bases short, with 9 bases between. The CDR3 DNA reads TGCAGCGTTGGACAGAGAACCTACGAGCAGTACTTC. This encodes CSVGQRTYEQYF.

This clone occurred a few times. The chain links TRBV29-1 to TRBJ2-7; TRBD2 matches at 10 bases. CDR1 SQVTM and CDR2 ANQGSEA come from the germline V gene. The CDR3 totals 13 residues. V shed 3 bases and J 5 bases; nucleotides not matched to a gene: 4. The CDR3 region is CSVDLAGANEQYF. CDR3 nucleotides: TGCAGCGTTGACCTAGCGGGAGCCAACGAGCAGTACTTC.

V is TRBV7-2 and J is TRBJ1-3; 7 bases agree with TRBD1. The germline gives CDR1 SGHTA, CDR2 FQGNSA. The junction had 5 bases not matched to a gene; V was cut back by 1 base and J by 5 bases. CDR3 length equals 15 residues. The CDR3 sequence: CASSLGDRDRNTIYF. The CDR3 DNA follows: TGTGCCAGCAGCTTAGGAGACAGGGATCGAAACACCATATATTTT.

In its sample, this clone was seen a few times. The chain is built from TRBV27 and TRBJ1-2, with 8 bases lining up with TRBD1. Germline lookup yields CDR1 MNHEY and CDR2 SMNVEV (reference sequence). After removal of 4 bases from V and 4 bases from J, the junction contained 5 bases not matched to a gene. The CDR3 runs 14 residues. The CDR3 DNA sequence: TGTGCCAGCAGTTCCAGGGGGCAGGTCTATGGCTACACCTTC. It encodes CASSSRGQVYGYTF.

The genes are TRBV27 and TRBJ2-3; D gene ambiguous. The germline V and J ends were trimmed by 6 bases and 3 bases, with 13 bases remaining between them. The CDR3 runs 14 residues. CDR1 is MNHEY and CDR2 is SMNVEV in the germline V gene (reference sequence). CDR3 DNA sequence: TGTGCCAGCAGCATCCGCGGTGGAACAGATACGCAGTATTTT. Protein: CASSIRGGTDTQYF.

V is TRBV18 and J is TRBJ2-5, with D tentatively TRBD2 (5 bases). The length of the CDR3 is 15 residues. V lost 1 base, J lost 3 bases, and 12 bases lay in between. The germline V gene has CDR1 KGHSH and CDR2 LQKENI. The CDR3 here is CASSPRLAWEETQYF. The CDR3, as DNA: TGTGCCAGCTCACCACGGCTAGCATGGGAAGAGACCCAGTACTTC.